This is a list of T cell receptor beta chains from one sample in a study of identifying expanded T cells in peripheral blood. Some clones are missing from TCRdb's copy, which holds only in-frame ones; the method was immunoSEQ multiplex PCR. Of 100,000 to 150,000 clones listed, about 86% are singletons. Source material: blood. The receptors here all came from a person aged 18 to 75 in good health. Both conserved end residues are part of each CDR3. The D gene is left open where the match is weak. Clone size is shown for a subset of rows, as once, few, many or a class of expanded clone.

v_call	clone_size	j_call	d_call	cdr3_aa	cdr3_nt
TRBV28	.	TRBJ1-5	.	CASRQGENQPQHF	TGTGCCAGCAGGCAGGGTGAGAATCAGCCCCAGCATTTT
TRBV6-5	.	TRBJ2-5	.	CASSYIGARTRKTQYF	TGTGCCAGCAGTTATATTGGGGCGAGGACAAGAAAGACCCAGTACTTC
TRBV6-6	.	TRBJ1-4	.	CASSLMGEYEKLFF	TGTGCCAGCAGCCTAATGGGGGAGTACGAAAAACTGTTTTTT
TRBV7-7	.	TRBJ2-7	TRBD1	CASSSDRGFEQYF	TGTGCCAGCAGTTCGGACAGGGGGTTCGAGCAGTACTTC
TRBV18	.	TRBJ1-5	.	CASSPPSATGAGPQHF	TGTGCCAGCTCACCACCTTCCGCGACGGGGGCAGGGCCCCAGCATTTT
TRBV10-2	.	TRBJ2-7	.	CASRTGTPTSYEQYF	TGCGCCAGCAGAACTGGAACACCAACTTCCTACGAGCAGTACTTC
TRBV27	.	TRBJ2-5	.	CASSFGGSETQYF	TGTGCCAGCAGTTTTGGAGGTTCGGAGACCCAGTACTTC
TRBV14	.	TRBJ2-7	TRBD1	CASSQDRDSRSLSSYEQYF	TGTGCCAGCAGCCAAGATAGGGACAGTAGGTCCCTTAGCTCCTACGAGCAGTACTTC
TRBV28	.	TRBJ2-7	TRBD2	CASSPARGRAFYEQYF	TGTGCCAGCAGTCCCGCTCGCGGGAGGGCCTTCTACGAGCAGTACTTC
TRBV6-6	once	TRBJ1-5	TRBD1	CASSYDRDGQPQHF	TGTGCCAGCAGTTACGACAGGGATGGCCAGCCCCAGCATTTT
TRBV27	.	TRBJ2-7	TRBD2	CASSLSGGKTYEQYF	TGTGCCAGCAGCCTATCCGGGGGGAAAACCTACGAGCAGTACTTC
TRBV29-1	few	TRBJ1-2	.	CSVESRVGYTF	TGCAGCGTTGAATCCAGGGTCGGCTACACCTTC
TRBV6-1	.	TRBJ2-7	.	CASSVAGQDYEQYF	TGTGCCAGCAGTGTCGCGGGGCAGGACTACGAGCAGTACTTC
TRBV4-2	.	TRBJ1-6	TRBD1	CASSQVGIGGPYLHF	TGTGCCAGCAGCCAAGTAGGAATAGGGGGCCCATACCTCCACTTT
TRBV7-3	.	TRBJ2-3	.	CASSPLSTDTQYF	TGTGCCAGCAGCCCCCTCTCGACAGATACGCAGTATTTT
TRBV6-5	.	TRBJ2-7	.	CASSYSRSTYEQYF	TGTGCCAGCAGTTACTCTCGGTCTACCTACGAGCAGTACTTC
TRBV13	.	TRBJ2-7	.	CASSPRTGEQYF	TGTGCCAGCAGCCCTCGGACGGGCGAGCAGTACTTC
TRBV6-6	.	TRBJ2-7	.	CASTNSGTYEQYF	TGTGCCAGCACCAACTCCGGGACCTACGAGCAGTACTTC
TRBV5-1	.	TRBJ2-5	.	CASSLAGLETETQYF	TGCGCCAGCAGCTTGGCTGGGTTGGAGACGGAGACCCAGTACTTC
TRBV6-1	.	TRBJ1-2	TRBD1	CASSGTASYGYTF	TGTGCCAGCAGCGGGACAGCGTCCTATGGCTACACCTTC
TRBV5-8	.	TRBJ2-7	.	CASSLEVGFSYEQYF	TGTGCCAGCAGCTTGGAAGTTGGGTTCTCCTACGAGCAGTACTTC
TRBV6-1	.	TRBJ1-2	.	CASSVSSLNPLKYGYTF	TGTGCCAGCAGTGTGTCCAGTTTGAACCCGTTGAAATATGGCTACACCTTC
TRBV15	.	TRBJ2-3	TRBD2	CATSRTSGSTDTQYF	TGTGCCACCAGCAGGACTAGCGGGAGCACAGATACGCAGTATTTT
TRBV19	.	TRBJ2-1	.	CASSPPDLYNEQFF	TGTGCCAGTAGTCCGCCGGACTTATACAATGAGCAGTTCTTC
TRBV18	few	TRBJ2-1	.	CASSRVSGDPLGEQFF	TGTGCCAGCTCACGGGTGTCCGGGGATCCTCTTGGTGAGCAGTTCTTC
TRBV5-1	.	TRBJ2-5	TRBD1	CASSFNPTGDETQYF	TGCGCCAGCAGCTTCAACCCGACAGGGGACGAGACCCAGTACTTC
TRBV30	.	TRBJ1-4	.	CAWSANRDGLRINEKLFF	TGTGCCTGGAGTGCCAACCGGGACGGTCTGAGGATTAATGAAAAACTGTTTTTT
TRBV7-2	.	TRBJ1-4	.	CASSLGLTTNEKLFF	TGTGCCAGCAGCTTAGGGTTGACAACAAATGAAAAACTGTTTTTT
TRBV4-3	.	TRBJ2-1	.	CASSRARGGVINEQFF	TGCGCCAGCAGCAGGGCTAGGGGCGGGGTAATAAATGAGCAGTTCTTC
TRBV19	.	TRBJ1-5	TRBD1	CASQDRNRGGNQPQHF	TGTGCCAGCCAGGACCGGAACAGGGGCGGCAATCAGCCCCAGCATTTT
TRBV25-1	.	TRBJ2-3	TRBD2	CASGLAGLTDTQYF	TGTGCCAGCGGACTAGCGGGCCTCACAGATACGCAGTATTTT
TRBV5-1	.	TRBJ2-1	.	CASSLESEQFF	TGCGCCAGCAGCTTGGAGAGTGAGCAGTTCTTC
TRBV7-9	.	TRBJ2-7	TRBD1	CASSLAGTGIHEQYF	TGTGCCAGCAGCTTAGCGGGGACAGGGATCCACGAGCAGTACTTC
TRBV6-1	.	TRBJ2-7	TRBD2	CASSRSSGRAYEQYF	TGTGCCAGCAGCCGATCTAGCGGGAGGGCATACGAGCAGTACTTC
TRBV19	.	TRBJ2-7	TRBD2	CASSPRTSGAYEQYF	TGTGCCAGTAGTCCTCGGACTAGCGGGGCCTACGAGCAGTACTTC
TRBV6-6	.	TRBJ1-5	.	CASTLTVMSNQPQHF	TGTGCCAGCACCTTGACAGTGATGAGCAATCAGCCCCAGCATTTT
TRBV13	few	TRBJ2-3	TRBD2	CASSYRLAGTIGDTQYF	TGTGCCAGCAGCTATAGACTAGCGGGGACCATTGGAGATACGCAGTATTTT
TRBV11-3	.	TRBJ2-2	.	CASSPAGTANTGELFF	TGTGCCAGCAGCCCAGCCGGGACTGCGAACACCGGGGAGCTGTTTTTT
TRBV7-3	many	TRBJ2-7	.	CASSYGPSYEQYF	TGTGCCAGCAGCTACGGCCCTAGTTACGAGCAGTACTTC
TRBV4-1	.	TRBJ2-7	TRBD2	CASSQDGGGIYEQYF	TGCGCCAGCAGCCAAGACGGCGGGGGGATCTACGAGCAGTACTTC
TRBV7-2	.	TRBJ2-3	.	CASSLLGSTDTQYF	TGTGCCAGCAGCTTACTAGGCAGCACAGATACGCAGTATTTT